This is a list of T cell receptor beta chains from one sample in a study of T cell repertoires in cytomegalovirus infection. TCRdb redid the calling of the reads with MiXCR, one entry per CDR3 protein. The sample includes some 320,000 distinct CDR3 sequences, roughly 9.5% seen only once; the top ten take around 4%. The source material was PBMCs. Receptors were obtained from a human donor in good health (CMV status not recorded). Some clones in this sample may be carry-over from other donors' samples. CDR3s include the opening cysteine and the closing phenylalanine or tryptophan. D genes are given only for firm matches. Size is omitted from some rows. Given values are once, few, many or a class for expanded clones.

NA	16	TRBJ1-1	NA	TRBV29-1	TGCAGCGTCTCCCCGAGGGGCTGGCATAAAGTCACTGAAGCTTTCTTT	CSVSPRGWHKVTEAFF
NA	15	TRBJ2-1	few	TRBV4-2	TGTGCCAGCAGCCAAGTGGCAGCGGGTTCCCATGAGCAGTTCTTC	CASSQVAAGSHEQFF
NA	17	TRBJ2-1	few	TRBV7-6	TGTGCCAGCAGCTTGCCGGGGGGCGCTAGTTTTCGCAATGAGCAGTTCTTC	CASSLPGGASFRNEQFF
NA	14	TRBJ2-2	few	TRBV27	TGTGCAAGCTCAGGCACTCCGAACACCGGGGAGCTGTTTTTT	CASSGTPNTGELFF
TRBD2	19	TRBJ2-5	many	TRBV7-9	TGTGCCAGCTCCCACGATCCACTAGCGGGGGGCTCATCCCAAGAGACCCAGTACTTC	CASSHDPLAGGSSQETQYF
TRBD1	17	TRBJ1-5	many	TRBV2	TGTGCCAGCCGACCGGGACAGCTTATGAATAGCAATCAGCCCCAGCATTTT	CASRPGQLMNSNQPQHF
NA	15	TRBJ1-5	many	TRBV6-5	TGTGCCAGCAGTTACTCTAGGGGTCCGAATCAGCCCCAGCATTTT	CASSYSRGPNQPQHF
TRBD2	11	TRBJ2-1	NA	TRBV12-3/TRBV12-4	TGTGCCAGCAGTCCTAGCGGGGGCCAGTTCTTC	CASSPSGGQFF
TRBD1	13	TRBJ2-7	NA	TRBV11-1	TGTGCCAGCAGCTCGGGACAGTCCTACGAGCAGTACTTC	CASSSGQSYEQYF
TRBD2	17	TRBJ2-1	NA	TRBV7-2	TGTGACAGCAGCTTTCCACTAGCGGGAGGTTCCTACAATGAGCAGTTATTC	CDSSFPLAGGSYNEQLF
TRBD1	15	TRBJ2-7	NA	TRBV28	TGTGCCAGCAGCTCCCTTGGACAGGGTAGATACGAGCAGTACTTC	CASSSLGQGRYEQYF
NA	14	TRBJ1-5	few	TRBV20-1	TGCAGTGCTAGTCCGACAGAGAGCAATCAGCCCCAGCATTTT	CSASPTESNQPQHF
NA	13	TRBJ1-1	many	TRBV7-2	TGTGCCAGCAGCTCGACTCTGAGGGCTGAAGCTTTCTTT	CASSSTLRAEAFF
TRBD2	17	TRBJ2-7	few	TRBV12-3/TRBV12-4	TGTGCCAGCAGCCATGCCCCATCTAGCGGGGGGGCCTACGAGCAGTACTTC	CASSHAPSSGGAYEQYF
NA	16	TRBJ1-5	many	TRBV7-6	TGTGCCAGCAGCCTAGGGGTCGATGCCCGCAATCAGCCCCAGCATTTT	CASSLGVDARNQPQHF
NA	15	TRBJ2-3	few	TRBV7-3	TGTGCCAGCAGCCGATGGACGGCCTGCACAGATACGCAGTATTTT	CASSRWTACTDTQYF
NA	13	TRBJ2-3	few	TRBV6-5	TGTGCCAGCAGTTCCACCGATTCGGATACGCAGTATTTT	CASSSTDSDTQYF
NA	17	TRBJ1-2	many	TRBV7-2	TGTGCCAGCAGCTTGGGGGACACCTGGAACTCTAACTATGGCTACACCTTC	CASSLGDTWNSNYGYTF
TRBD2	17	TRBJ2-2	few	TRBV20-1	TGCAGTGCTATTATAGCGGGGCCTCGTTTGAACACCGGGGAGCTGTTTTTT	CSAIIAGPRLNTGELFF
NA	14	TRBJ2-3	few	TRBV6-5	TGTGCCAGCAGCCTCGACAGACCCACAGATACGCAGTATTTT	CASSLDRPTDTQYF
TRBD1	16	TRBJ1-5	many	TRBV7-9	TGTGCCAGCAGCCCCGCCGACAGGGCGGTCAATCAGCCCCAGCATTTT	CASSPADRAVNQPQHF
NA	13	TRBJ1-2	NA	TRBV12-3/TRBV12-4	TGTGCCAGCAGTTGGTCAGGGGCGGGTGGCTACACCTTC	CASSWSGAGGYTF
TRBD2	15	TRBJ2-3	few	TRBV5-4	TGTGCCAGCAGCCGAGCGGGGGCCCACACAGATACGCAGTATTTT	CASSRAGAHTDTQYF
NA	15	TRBJ2-3	few	TRBV11-3	TGTGCCAGCAGCTTAGAGGCTAGTACCGCCGATACGCAGTATTTT	CASSLEASTADTQYF
NA	13	TRBJ2-3	NA	TRBV20-1	TGCAGTGCTAGAGTCGTAATCGGTGATATGCAGTATTTT	CSARVVIGDMQYF
TRBD1	16	TRBJ2-5	NA	TRBV7-9	TGTGCCAGCAGCTTCCAGACAGGGAAAGGGAAAGAGACCCAGTACTTC	CASSFQTGKGKETQYF
NA	13	TRBJ1-6	few	TRBV7-2	TGTGCCAGCAGCCGGAATGCCCATTCACCCCTCCACTTT	CASSRNAHSPLHF
TRBD2	16	TRBJ2-5	many	TRBV7-2	TGTGCCAGCAGCCAACATGGACTAGCGGGAGGGGAGACCCAGTACTTC	CASSQHGLAGGETQYF
NA	18	TRBJ1-6	NA	TRBV19	TGTGCCAGTAGTATAGGGGTCAGGGGTGGATCCTATAATTCACCCCTCCACTTT	CASSIGVRGGSYNSPLHF
NA	17	TRBJ2-6	NA	TRBV27	TGTGCCAGCGGTCGTTTTGCCCCAAGGACTGGGGCCAACGTCCTGACTTTC	CASGRFAPRTGANVLTF
TRBD2	16	TRBJ2-1	few	TRBV20-1	TGCAGTGCTAGAGGCAGACTAGCGGGGGGGTTAAATGAGCAGTTCTTC	CSARGRLAGGLNEQFF
TRBD2	18	TRBJ2-7	NA	TRBV7-2	TGTGCCAGCAGCTTAGCGAGACTAGCGTCTATTCCCCACAGCGAGCAGTACTTC	CASSLARLASIPHSEQYF
TRBD2	21	TRBJ2-3	few	TRBV15	TGTGCCACCAGCAGAGAGCGGCTAGCGGGACTGGGCTCCAGGGGCACAGATACGCAGTATTTT	CATSRERLAGLGSRGTDTQYF
NA	16	TRBJ1-2	few	TRBV7-2	TGTGCCAGCAGCTTAGACCGCCGGCCTACTCACTATGGCTACACCTTC	CASSLDRRPTHYGYTF
NA	15	TRBJ2-2	few	TRBV2	TGTGCCAGCAGTTCCACCCGACCGACCACCGGGGAGCTGTTTTTT	CASSSTRPTTGELFF
NA	14	TRBJ2-7	many	TRBV7-8	TGTGCCAGCAACACAGGACAGCCGAGCTACGAGCAGTACTTC	CASNTGQPSYEQYF